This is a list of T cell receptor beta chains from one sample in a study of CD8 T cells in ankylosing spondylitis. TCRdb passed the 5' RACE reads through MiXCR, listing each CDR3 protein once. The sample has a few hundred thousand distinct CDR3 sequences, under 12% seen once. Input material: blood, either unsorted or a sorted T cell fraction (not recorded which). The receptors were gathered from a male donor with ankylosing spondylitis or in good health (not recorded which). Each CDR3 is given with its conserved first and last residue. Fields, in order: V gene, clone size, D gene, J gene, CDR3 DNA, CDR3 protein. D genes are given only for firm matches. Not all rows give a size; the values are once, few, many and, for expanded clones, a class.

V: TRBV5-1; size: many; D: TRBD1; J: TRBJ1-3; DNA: TGCGCCAGCAGCTCAGTACTAACAGGGGGTGCCGGAAACACCATATATTTT; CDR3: CASSSVLTGGAGNTIYF
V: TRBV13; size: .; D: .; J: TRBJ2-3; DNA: TGTGCCAGCAGCTTAGAGGACGGGTGGACGCAGTATTTT; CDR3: CASSLEDGWTQYF
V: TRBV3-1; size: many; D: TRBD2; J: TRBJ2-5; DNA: TGTGCCAGCAGCCAAGACACAGCGGGGGGTAAGAAAGAGACCCAGTACTTC; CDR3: CASSQDTAGGKKETQYF
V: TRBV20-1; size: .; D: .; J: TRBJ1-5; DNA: TGCAGTGCTAGAGATTCCGGCCCCCACAATCAGCCCCAGCATTTT; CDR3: CSARDSGPHNQPQHF
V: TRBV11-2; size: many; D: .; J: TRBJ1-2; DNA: TGTGCCAGCAGCCCAAGGGGGGGAACCTATGGCTACACCTTC; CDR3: CASSPRGGTYGYTF
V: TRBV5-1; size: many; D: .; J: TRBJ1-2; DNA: TGCGCCAGCAGCTTGAACGGGATCTATGGCTACACCTTC; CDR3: CASSLNGIYGYTF
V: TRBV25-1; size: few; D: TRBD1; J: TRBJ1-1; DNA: TGTGCCAGCAGCTACAGGGGAGGGACTGAAGCTTTCTTT; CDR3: CASSYRGGTEAFF
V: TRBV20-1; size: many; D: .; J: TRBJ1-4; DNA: TGCAGTGCCCAGGGAACTAATGAAAAACTGTTTTTT; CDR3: CSAQGTNEKLFF
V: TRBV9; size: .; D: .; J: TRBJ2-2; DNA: TGTGCCAGCAGCGTAGTGGGAGGGGGCGTAATGGTAAACACCGGGGAGCTGTTTTTT; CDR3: CASSVVGGGVMVNTGELFF
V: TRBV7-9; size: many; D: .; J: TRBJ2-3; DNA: TGTGCCAGCAGCTTCGACAGACCCACAGATACGCAGTATTTT; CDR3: CASSFDRPTDTQYF
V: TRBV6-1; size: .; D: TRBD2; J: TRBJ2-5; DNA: TGTGCCAGCAGCTTTGAAGATCGGACTAGCGGGGCGTCAGGGAAGTACTTC; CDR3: CASSFEDRTSGASGKYF
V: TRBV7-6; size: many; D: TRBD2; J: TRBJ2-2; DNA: TGTGCCACCCATGGACTAGCGAGGAACACCGGGGAGCTGTTTTTT; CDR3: CATHGLARNTGELFF
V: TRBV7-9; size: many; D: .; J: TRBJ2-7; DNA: TGTGCCAGCAGCTTAGTGTTTTCCGGGAGCTCCTACGAGCAGTACTTC; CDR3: CASSLVFSGSSYEQYF
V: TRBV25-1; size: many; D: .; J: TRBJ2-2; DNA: TGTGCCAGCAGTGTATCCACCGGGGAGCTGTTTTTT; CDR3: CASSVSTGELFF
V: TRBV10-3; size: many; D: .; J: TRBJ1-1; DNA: TGTGCCATCAGTGAGGGACAGAAGAACACTGAAGCTTTCTTT; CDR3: CAISEGQKNTEAFF
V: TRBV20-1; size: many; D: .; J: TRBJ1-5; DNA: TGCAGTGCTTTCGGGGGCAATAGCAATCAGCCCCAGCATTTT; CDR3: CSAFGGNSNQPQHF
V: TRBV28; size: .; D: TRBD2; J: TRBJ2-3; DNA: TGTGCCAGCAGTCCCGGGGGGACGCCTGGCGCAGATACGCAGTATTTT; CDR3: CASSPGGTPGADTQYF
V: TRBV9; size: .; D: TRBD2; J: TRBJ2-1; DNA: TGTGCCAGCGCCGAACTAGCGGGCAGCTCCTACAATGAGCAGTTCTTC; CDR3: CASAELAGSSYNEQFF
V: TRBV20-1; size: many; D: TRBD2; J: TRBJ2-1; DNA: TGCAGTGCCGATAAGGGCGGGGGGGCCAATGAGCAGTTCTTC; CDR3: CSADKGGGANEQFF
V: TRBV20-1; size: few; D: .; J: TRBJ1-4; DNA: TGCAGTGCTAGAGGAGGATTCCGGGGAGGTGAAAAACTGTTTTTT; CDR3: CSARGGFRGGEKLFF
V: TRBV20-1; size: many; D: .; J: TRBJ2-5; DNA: TGCAGTGCTAGAGATCTGGAAGGCCTTCAAGAGACCCAGTACTTC; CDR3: CSARDLEGLQETQYF
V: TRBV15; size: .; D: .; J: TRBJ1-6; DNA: TGTGCCACCAGCAGAGTGGGTGACCCGGTGGAGTCACCCCTCCACTTT; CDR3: CATSRVGDPVESPLHF
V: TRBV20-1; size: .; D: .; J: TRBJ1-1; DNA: TGCAGTGCCCCGTTAGAGACGAACACTGAAGCTTTCTTT; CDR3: CSAPLETNTEAFF
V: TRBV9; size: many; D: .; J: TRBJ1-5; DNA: TGTGCCAGCAGCGGGCCCGGTCAGCCCCAGCATTTT; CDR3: CASSGPGQPQHF
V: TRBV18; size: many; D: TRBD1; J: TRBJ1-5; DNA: TGTGCCAGCTCACAAGGAGGACAGGGGAATCAGCCCCAGCATTTT; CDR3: CASSQGGQGNQPQHF
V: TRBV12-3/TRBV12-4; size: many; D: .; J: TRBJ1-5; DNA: TGTGCCAGCAGCCCCACAGGTGACGGCAATCAGCCCCAGCATTTT; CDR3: CASSPTGDGNQPQHF
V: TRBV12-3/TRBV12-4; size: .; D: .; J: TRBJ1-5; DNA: TGTGCCAGCAGGTACGGGACCCACAATCAGCCCCAGCATTTT; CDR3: CASRYGTHNQPQHF
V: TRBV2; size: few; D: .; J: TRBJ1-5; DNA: TGTGCCAGCAGTGACGGACGAGCAAATCAGCCCCAGCATTTT; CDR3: CASSDGRANQPQHF
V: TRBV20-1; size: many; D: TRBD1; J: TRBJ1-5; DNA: TGCAGTGCTAGAGATTACGGACAGGGGATACGTCAGCCCCAGCATTTT; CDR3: CSARDYGQGIRQPQHF
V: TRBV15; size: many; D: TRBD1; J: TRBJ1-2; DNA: TGTGCCACCAGCAGCCCGGGACAGGGAAGAGGAGGCTACACCTTC; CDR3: CATSSPGQGRGGYTF
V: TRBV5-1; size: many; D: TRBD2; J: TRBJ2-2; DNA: TGCGCCAGCAGCTGGACTAGCGGGGGGAACACCGGGGAGCTGTTTTTT; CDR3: CASSWTSGGNTGELFF
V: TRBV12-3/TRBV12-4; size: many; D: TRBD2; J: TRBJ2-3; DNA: TGTGCCAGCAGTAAAGCGGGACCTAGCACAGATACGCAGTATTTT; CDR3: CASSKAGPSTDTQYF
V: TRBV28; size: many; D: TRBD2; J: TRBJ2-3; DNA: TGTGCCAGCAGCTCTCGGGGGGTGGGTCCCACAGATACGCAGTATTTT; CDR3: CASSSRGVGPTDTQYF
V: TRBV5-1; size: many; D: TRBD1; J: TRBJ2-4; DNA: TGCGCCAGCAGCTTGGGAGACAGGGGGCTAAACATTCAGTACTTC; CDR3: CASSLGDRGLNIQYF
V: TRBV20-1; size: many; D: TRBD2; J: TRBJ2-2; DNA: TGCAGTGCTAGAGATCTAGGTAGCGGGGGAGCGGACACCGGGGAGCTGTTTTTT; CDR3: CSARDLGSGGADTGELFF
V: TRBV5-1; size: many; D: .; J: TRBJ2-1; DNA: TGCGCCAGCAGCTTTGGGGATTCCTACAATGAGCAGTTCTTC; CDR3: CASSFGDSYNEQFF
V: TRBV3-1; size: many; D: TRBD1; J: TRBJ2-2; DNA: TGTGCCAGCAGCCAAGTTTCGGGGACAGCGTACACCGGGGAGCTGTTTTTT; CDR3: CASSQVSGTAYTGELFF
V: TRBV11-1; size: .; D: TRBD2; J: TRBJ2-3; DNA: TGTGCCAGCAGCTGGGGACTAGCGGGGGGGCCGAACACAGATACGCAGTATTTT; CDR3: CASSWGLAGGPNTDTQYF
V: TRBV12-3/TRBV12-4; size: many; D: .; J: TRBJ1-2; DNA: TGTGCCAGCAGTAACCGGGGTACTGAGGTATATGGCTACACCTTC; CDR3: CASSNRGTEVYGYTF
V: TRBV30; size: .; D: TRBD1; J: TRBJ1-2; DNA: TGTGCCTGGAGTACCTACAGGGGGGACGGCTACACCTTC; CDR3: CAWSTYRGDGYTF
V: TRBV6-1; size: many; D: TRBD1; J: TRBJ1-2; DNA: TGTGCCAGCAGCCCCGGACAGGGCGGTGGCTACACCTTC; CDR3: CASSPGQGGGYTF
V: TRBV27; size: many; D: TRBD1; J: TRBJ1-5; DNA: TGTGCCAGCAGTGATAGGACAGGGGGTCAGCCCCAGCATTTT; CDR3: CASSDRTGGQPQHF
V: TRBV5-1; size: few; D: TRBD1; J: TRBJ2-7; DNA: TGCGCCAGCAGCACGTGGTCCTGGGACAGGGAGTACGAGCAGTACTTC; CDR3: CASSTWSWDREYEQYF
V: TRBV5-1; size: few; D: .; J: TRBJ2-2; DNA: TGCGCCAGCACCATGCGGGGCCCACCCACCGGGGAGCTGTTTTTT; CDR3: CASTMRGPPTGELFF
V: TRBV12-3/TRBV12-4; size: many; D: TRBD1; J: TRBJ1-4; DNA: TGTGCCAGCAGTCCACAGGGGAGGGATGAAAAACTGTTTTTT; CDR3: CASSPQGRDEKLFF
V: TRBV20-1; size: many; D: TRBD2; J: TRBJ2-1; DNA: TGCAGTGCCGCGGGGGGGCAAACGGACAATGAGCAGTTCTTC; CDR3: CSAAGGQTDNEQFF
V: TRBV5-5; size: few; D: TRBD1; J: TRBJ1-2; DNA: TGTGCCAGCAGCTTGAGTTGGACAGGTAGCTATGGCTACACCTTC; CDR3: CASSLSWTGSYGYTF
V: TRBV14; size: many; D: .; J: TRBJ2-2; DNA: TGTGCCAGCAGCCGAAGCGGACAGAACACCGGGGAGCTGTTTTTT; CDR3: CASSRSGQNTGELFF
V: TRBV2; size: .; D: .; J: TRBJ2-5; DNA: TGTGCCAGCAGTGAGGAGGGAGAGGGTGGAGAGGCCCAGTACTTC; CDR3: CASSEEGEGGEAQYF
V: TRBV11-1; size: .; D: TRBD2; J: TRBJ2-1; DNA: TGTGCCAGCATCAACCGAGTAGCGGCGGGGGGGGGATACAATGAGCAGTTCTTC; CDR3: CASINRVAAGGGYNEQFF
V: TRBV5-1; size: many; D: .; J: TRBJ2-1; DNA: TGCGCCAGCAGCTTGAATCCAGGTTACAATGAGCAGTTCTTC; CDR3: CASSLNPGYNEQFF
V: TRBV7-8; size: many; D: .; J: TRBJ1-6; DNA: TGTGCCAGCAGTTTTGGGATTTATAATTCACCCCTCCACTTT; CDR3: CASSFGIYNSPLHF
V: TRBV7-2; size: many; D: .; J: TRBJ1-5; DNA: TGTGCCAGCAGCTCCCGAGCGGGCAATCAGCCCCAGCATTTT; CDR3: CASSSRAGNQPQHF
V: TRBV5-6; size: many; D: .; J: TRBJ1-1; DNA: TGTGCCAGCAGCCCACGGGGGGTCAGATGGACTGAAGCTTTCTTT; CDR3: CASSPRGVRWTEAFF
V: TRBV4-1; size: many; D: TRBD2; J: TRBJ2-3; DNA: TGCGCCAGCAGCCAAGACCCCCTAGCGGGGCTCACAGATACGCAGTATTTT; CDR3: CASSQDPLAGLTDTQYF
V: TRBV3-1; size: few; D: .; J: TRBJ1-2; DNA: TGTGCCAGCAGCCGCGACACGTCGGGCGACTATGGCTACACCTTC; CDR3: CASSRDTSGDYGYTF
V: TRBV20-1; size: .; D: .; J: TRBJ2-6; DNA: TGCAGTGCTAGAGTCAAAACGGACAGCTCTGGGGCCAACGTCCTGACTTTC; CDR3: CSARVKTDSSGANVLTF